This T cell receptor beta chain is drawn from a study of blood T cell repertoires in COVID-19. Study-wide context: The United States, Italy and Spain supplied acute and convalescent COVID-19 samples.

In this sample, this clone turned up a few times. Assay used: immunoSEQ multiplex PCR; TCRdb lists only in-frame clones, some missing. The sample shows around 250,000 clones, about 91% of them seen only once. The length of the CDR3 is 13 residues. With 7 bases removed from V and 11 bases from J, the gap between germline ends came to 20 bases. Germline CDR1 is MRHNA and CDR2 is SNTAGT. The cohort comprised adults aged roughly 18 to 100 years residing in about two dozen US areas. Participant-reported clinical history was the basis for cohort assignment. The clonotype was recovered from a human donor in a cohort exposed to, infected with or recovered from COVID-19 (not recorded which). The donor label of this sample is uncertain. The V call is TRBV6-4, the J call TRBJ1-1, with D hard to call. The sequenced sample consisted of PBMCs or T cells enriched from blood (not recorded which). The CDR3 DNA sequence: TGTGCCAGCACCTTGGGGAGCCCAAGCGGGGCTTTCTTT. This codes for CASTLGSPSGAFF.